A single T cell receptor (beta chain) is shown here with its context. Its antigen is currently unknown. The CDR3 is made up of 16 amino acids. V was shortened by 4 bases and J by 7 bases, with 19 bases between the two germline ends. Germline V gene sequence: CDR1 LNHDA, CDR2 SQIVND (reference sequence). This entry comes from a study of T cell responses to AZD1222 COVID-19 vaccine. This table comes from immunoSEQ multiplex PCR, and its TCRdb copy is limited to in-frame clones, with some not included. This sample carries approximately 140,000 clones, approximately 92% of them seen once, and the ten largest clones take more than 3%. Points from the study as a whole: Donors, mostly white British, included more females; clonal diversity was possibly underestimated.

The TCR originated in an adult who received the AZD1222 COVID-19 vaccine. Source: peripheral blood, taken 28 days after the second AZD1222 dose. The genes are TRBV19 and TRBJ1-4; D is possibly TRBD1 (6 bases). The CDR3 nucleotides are TGTGCCAGTAGTACTTCCCCAGGGGTGAAGATTGAAAAACTGTTTTTT. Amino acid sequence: CASSTSPGVKIEKLFF.